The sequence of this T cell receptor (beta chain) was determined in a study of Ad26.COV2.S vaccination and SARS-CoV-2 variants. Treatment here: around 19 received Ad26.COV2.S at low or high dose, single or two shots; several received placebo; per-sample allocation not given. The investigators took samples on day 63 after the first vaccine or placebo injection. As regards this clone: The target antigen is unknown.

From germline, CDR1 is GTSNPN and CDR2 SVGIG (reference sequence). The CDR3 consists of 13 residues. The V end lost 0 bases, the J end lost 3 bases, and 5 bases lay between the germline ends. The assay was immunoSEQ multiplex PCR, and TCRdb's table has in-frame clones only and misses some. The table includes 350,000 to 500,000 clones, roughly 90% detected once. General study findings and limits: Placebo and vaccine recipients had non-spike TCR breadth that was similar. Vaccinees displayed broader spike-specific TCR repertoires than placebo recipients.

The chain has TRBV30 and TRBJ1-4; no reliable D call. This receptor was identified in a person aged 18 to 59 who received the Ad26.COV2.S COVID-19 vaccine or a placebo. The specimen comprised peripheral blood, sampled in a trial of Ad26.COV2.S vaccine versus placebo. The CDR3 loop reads CAWSVRANEKLFF. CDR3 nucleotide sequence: TGTGCCTGGAGTGTACGAGCTAATGAAAAACTGTTTTTT.